These 32 T cell receptor beta chains share one sample of origin, sequenced in a study of OX40 agonist ivuxolimab in advanced cancers. Sequencing was performed with immunoSEQ multiplex PCR; in TCRdb, only in-frame clones are kept and a portion is missing. The sample yields roughly 25,000 clones, approximately 77% seen once. The specimen comprised CD4+ or CD8+ T cells sorted from blood, sampled in a trial of the OX40 agonist ivuxolimab. These receptors originate from an adult with an advanced solid tumor such as melanoma, head and neck, liver or kidney cancer.

The chain joins TRBV9 to TRBJ1-1; D is unclear. CDR1 and CDR2 (germline): SGDLS, YYNGEE. V lost 1 base and J 0 bases, leaving 4 bases between the germline ends. This CDR3 region has 13 residues. CDR3 nucleotides: TGTGCCAGCAGCGTAACCATGAACACTGAAGCTTTCTTT. Translated: CASSVTMNTEAFF.

The rearrangement uses TRBV28 and TRBJ1-2, with a weak D call TRBD1 (6 bases). The germline CDR1 and CDR2 sequences are MDHEN and SYDVKM. V lost 6 bases, J lost 4 bases, and 18 bases lay in between. The CDR3 runs to 15 residues. CDR3 in amino acids: CASRPKLGGAYGYTF. For the CDR3, the DNA is TGTGCCAGCAGACCCAAATTAGGGGGAGCCTATGGCTACACCTTC.

Here the CDR3 reads CASKWGAGNTIYF. For the CDR3, the DNA is TGTGCCAGTAAATGGGGGGCTGGAAACACCATATATTTT. The V call is TRBV19, the J call TRBJ1-3, with D possibly matching TRBD1 (5 bases). The CDR3 is 13 residues long. V lost 7 bases to trimming and J lost 2 bases, with 9 bases between them. Germline V lookup: CDR1 LNHDA, CDR2 SQIVND (reference sequence).

The V gene is TRBV7-9, the J gene TRBJ1-2; the D is unclear. V was cut by 5 bases and J by 7 bases, with 14 bases left in between. This CDR3 spans 13 amino acids. The germline V gene encodes CDR1 SEHNR and CDR2 FQNEAQ (reference sequence). Here the CDR3 reads CASSHSGEGGYTF. CDR3 bases: TGTGCCAGCAGCCACTCCGGTGAAGGTGGCTACACCTTC.

In the case of this clone: An end of the junction differs from the germline gene, which may be a read error. The rearrangement joins TRBV28 to TRBJ1-5; D not certain. Germline V lookup: CDR1 MDHEN, CDR2 SYDVKM. This CDR3 is built from 14 residues. The CDR3: CASSLTSAIGFGNF. The CDR3 bases are TGTGCCAGCAGTCTCACTTCTGCGATCGGGTTCGGGAACTTT.

V is TRBV6-5 and J is TRBJ1-5; D call uncertain. The V end lost 0 bases, the J end lost 2 bases, and 8 bases lay between the germline ends. The length of the CDR3 is 15 residues. CDR1 and CDR2 (germline): MNHEY, SVGAGI. In DNA, the CDR3 is TGTGCCAGCAGTTACTCACCAAAGGGCAATCAGCCCCAGCATTTT. Protein sequence: CASSYSPKGNQPQHF.

The chain joins TRBV4-2 to TRBJ2-5; maybe TRBD1 (5 bases). Germline CDR1 LGHNA, CDR2 YNFKEQ. CDR3 length: 17 residues. Trimming removed 2 bases at V and 1 base at J, with 17 bases between. CDR3 loop: CASSQPLGRQGQETQYF. The CDR3 nucleotides are TGTGCCAGCAGCCAACCCCTGGGAAGGCAGGGCCAAGAGACCCAGTACTTC.

The chain recombines TRBV21-1 with TRBJ2-1; the table's TRBD2 call for D was not verified on the DNA. TRBV21-1 is a pseudogene segment. This CDR3 is 15 amino acids long. This CDR3 reads CASSKGGTLYNEQFF. The CDR3 nucleotides are TGTGCCAGCAGCAAAGGGGGGACTTTATACAATGAGCAGTTCTTC.

CDR3 sequence reads: CASTSSSSYNSPLHF. The CDR3 DNA reads as TGTGCCAGCACTTCTTCCAGCTCCTATAATTCACCCCTCCACTTT. The genes are TRBV7-8 and TRBJ1-6; no reliable D call. Germline V lookup: CDR1 SGHVS, CDR2 FQNEAQ. The CDR3 consists of 15 residues. V lost 7 bases, J lost 0 bases, and 10 bases lay in between. The entire variable domain, with the rest obtained from reference TRBV7-8 and TRBJ1-6, is as follows: GAGVSQSPRYKVAKRGQDVALRCDPISGHVSLFWYQQALGQGPEFLTYFQNEAQLDKSGLPSDRFFAERPEGSVSTLKIQRTQQEDSAVYLCASTSSSSYNSPLHFGNGTRLTVT.

This chain links TRBV19 with TRBJ2-2; 9 nucleotides match TRBD1. V lost 6 bases to trimming and J lost 4 bases; unmatched junction nucleotides: 6. The CDR3 loop spans 15 amino acids. CDR1 and CDR2 from the germline V gene are LNHDA and SQIVND (reference sequence). In nucleotides, the CDR3 is TGTGCCAGTAGGATGGGACAGGGAGGCACCGGGGAGCTGTTTTTT. Translation gives CASRMGQGGTGELFF.

The rearrangement joins TRBV28 to TRBJ2-5, with D perhaps being TRBD1 or TRBD2 (6 bases each). Near its end, the DNA agrees better with TRBJ2-7, so the J call may be wrong. This CDR3 is 14 amino acids long. Germline CDR1 and CDR2: MDHEN and SYDVKM. The CDR3 sequence: CASSLRGAVYEQYF. CDR3 in DNA: TGTGCCAGCAGTTTAAGGGGGGCTGTCTACGAGCAGTACTTC.

This sequence joins TRBV7-2 and TRBJ2-1; 8 bases map to TRBD1. This CDR3 region has 12 residues. V shed 4 bases and J 10 bases; nucleotides not matched to a gene: 3. The germline V gene has CDR1 SGHTA and CDR2 FQGNSA. DNA of the CDR3: TGTGCCAGCAGCTCCAACAGGGGGGAGCAGTTCTTC. It translates to CASSSNRGEQFF. The full variable domain, with the rest looked up from reference TRBV7-2 and TRBJ2-1, is GAGVSQSPSNKVTEKGKDVELRCDPISGHTALYWYRQSLGQGLEFLIYFQGNSAPDKSGLPSDRFSAERTGGSVSTLTIQRTQQEDSAVYLCASSSNRGEQFFGPGTRLTVL.

This clone has more than one count but fewer than ten. The rearrangement joins TRBV18 to TRBJ1-5; 11 positions match TRBD1. V dropped 3 bases and J dropped 7; count of bases not matched to a gene: 2. Germline-derived CDR1 and CDR2 are KGHSH and LQKENI. CDR3 length: 14 residues. The chain's CDR3 is CASSPGTGGQPQHF. In DNA form, the CDR3 reads TGTGCCAGCTCACCTGGGACAGGGGGGCAGCCCCAGCATTTT.

The V and J genes are TRBV7-2 and TRBJ1-5, with D maybe TRBD1 (6 bases). The length of the CDR3 is 15 residues. Per germline, CDR1 SGHTA and CDR2 FQGNSA. Trimming stripped 1 base from V and 6 bases from J, with 13 bases between. The CDR3 region has the DNA TGTGCCAGCAGCTTAGGGCAGGGGTTAGGTCAGCCCCAGCATTTT. It is translated as CASSLGQGLGQPQHF.

The V call is TRBV11-3, the J call TRBJ2-7; D possibly corresponds to TRBD2 (6 bases). This CDR3 region has 13 residues. V was shortened by 1 base and J by 4 bases, with 8 bases between the two germline ends. The V gene's germline CDR1 is SGHNT and CDR2 YENEEA. CDR3: CASSLGGRYEQYF. DNA of the CDR3: TGTGCCAGCAGCTTAGGTGGGAGGTACGAGCAGTACTTC.

Of note for this clone: Lacking the conserved final phenylalanine or tryptophan, this CDR3 likely reflects a read error. CDR3 region: CAWSSTVGGYTL. The CDR3 nucleotides are TGTGCCTGGAGTTCGACAGTTGGAGGCTACACCCTC. The rearrangement joins TRBV30 to TRBJ1-2; D is possibly TRBD1 (5 bases). The CDR3 consists of 12 residues. The V end lost 2 bases, the J end lost 8 bases, and 12 bases lay between the germline ends. Germline CDR1 is GTSNPN and CDR2 is SVGIG (reference sequence).

The chain links TRBV30 to TRBJ2-3; the D gene is possibly TRBD2 (6 bases). V lost 1 base and J lost 4, with 15 bases in between. The germline V gene has CDR1 GTSNPN and CDR2 SVGIG (reference sequence). The CDR3 consists of 15 residues. Here the CDR3 reads CAWSGEFGSSDTQYF. The CDR3 bases are TGTGCCTGGAGTGGGGAATTCGGGAGCTCAGATACGCAGTATTTT.

The chain has TRBV19 and TRBJ1-5; no reliable D call. V shed 6 bases and J shed 1 base, with 13 bases lying between them. The germline V gene encodes CDR1 LNHDA and CDR2 SQIVND (reference sequence). The CDR3 runs to 15 residues. Here the CDR3 reads CASRDQEGSNQPQHF. As DNA, the CDR3 is TGTGCCAGTAGGGACCAGGAGGGCAGCAATCAGCCCCAGCATTTT.

The table lists this clone with a few counts. This chain's CDR3 is CASSPGQNNQPQHF. The CDR3 coding sequence is TGTGCCAGCAGCCCGGGACAGAACAATCAGCCCCAGCATTTT. The V and J genes are TRBV6-5 and TRBJ1-5; TRBD1 matches 7 bases. V lost 6 bases to trimming and J lost 3 bases; unmatched junction nucleotides: 5. Germline CDR1 and CDR2: MNHEY and SVGAGI. This CDR3 is 14 amino acids long.

V and J are TRBV5-6 and TRBJ2-5, with D perhaps assigned TRBD1 or TRBD2 (6 bases each). Trimming removed 7 bases at V and 4 bases at J, with 14 bases between. This CDR3 comprises 13 residues. Germline CDR1 SGHDT, CDR2 YYEEEE. In DNA form, the CDR3 reads TGTGCCAGCGGAGGGGGTAGACGAGAGACCCAGTACTTC. Its protein is CASGGGRRETQYF.

The chain has TRBV5-6 and TRBJ2-7, with TRBD1 matching over 7 bases. There are 17 residues in the CDR3. Germline CDR1 is SGHDT and CDR2 is YYEEEE. Trimming at V came to 0 bases and at J to 1 base, leaving 10 bases not matched to a gene. CDR3 bases: TGTGCCAGCAGCTTGGGAGGTGGCAGGGGGTATTCCTACGAGCAGTACTTC. Amino acids: CASSLGGGRGYSYEQYF.

The chain employs TRBV7-2 and TRBJ1-2; TRBD1 agrees at 8 bases. Trimming removed 0 bases from V and 6 bases from J; junction bases left unmatched: 6. Germline loops: CDR1 SGHTA, CDR2 FQGNSA. The CDR3 spans 15 residues. CDR3 loop: CASSLASYRGDGYTF. The CDR3 region has the DNA TGTGCCAGCAGCTTAGCTAGTTACAGGGGGGATGGCTACACCTTC.

This chain uses TRBV12-5 with TRBJ2-7; D gene unclear. Germline CDR1 is LGHNT and CDR2 is FRNRAP. V was shortened by 7 bases and J by 6 bases, with 13 bases between the two germline ends. This CDR3 is 12 amino acids long. Here the CDR3 reads CASANDPPEQYF. For the CDR3, the DNA is TGTGCTAGTGCTAACGACCCCCCCGAGCAGTACTTC.

The J gene is TRBJ2-1, the V gene TRBV11-3, with 9 bases aligning to TRBD1. This CDR3 contains 14 residues. Germline-derived CDR1 and CDR2 are SGHNT and YENEEA. With V trimmed by 4 bases and J by 5 bases, 3 bases remained unmatched. In DNA form, the CDR3 reads TGTGCCAGCAGCTCTGGGACAGGGCACAATGAGCAGTTCTTC. Translating it yields CASSSGTGHNEQFF. Variable domain in full (rest from reference TRBV11-3 and TRBJ2-1): EAGVVQSPRYKIIEKKQPVAFWCNPISGHNTLYWYLQNLGQGPELLIRYENEEAVDDSQLPKDRFSAERLKGVDSTLKIQPAELGDSAVYLCASSSGTGHNEQFFGPGTRLTVL.

In the case of this clone: Other nucleotide sequences from this sample produce the same CDR3. V gene TRBV18 combines with J gene TRBJ2-1, with D tentatively TRBD2 (5 bases). V was cut by 0 bases and J by 0 bases, with 12 bases left in between. CDR1 and CDR2 from the germline V gene are KGHSH and LQKENI. This CDR3 has 17 amino acids. Written as DNA, the CDR3 is TGTGCCAGCTCACCACCGAGGGCGGTTAGCTCCTACAATGAGCAGTTCTTC. Translated: CASSPPRAVSSYNEQFF.

This clone was observed once. The rearrangement links TRBV30 to TRBJ1-2; 8 nucleotides line up with TRBD1. CDR3 length equals 13 residues. The J segment lost 4 bases and the V segment lost 2 bases, leaving 3 bases of the junction unmatched. Germline assignment: CDR1 GTSNPN and CDR2 SVGIG (reference sequence). This chain's CDR3 is CAWSRDRPYGYTF. Written as DNA, the CDR3 is TGTGCCTGGAGTAGGGACAGGCCCTATGGCTACACCTTC.

The J gene is TRBJ1-6, the V gene TRBV4-3; perhaps TRBD1 as D (5 bases). Trimming left V 4 bases short and J 9 bases short, with 16 bases between. This CDR3 has 15 amino acids. Germline CDR1 reads LGHNA; CDR2 reads YSLEER. CDR3 bases: TGCGCCAGCAGCCCGCTTTGGGGCGGCGGTTCACCCCTCCACTTT. This gives the protein CASSPLWGGGSPLHF.

The chain joins TRBV6-1 to TRBJ1-5; D not certain. The V gene lost 5 bases and the J gene lost 4 bases, with 9 bases spanning the gap. Germline V lookup: CDR1 MNHNS, CDR2 SASEGT. This CDR3 is built from 13 residues. The CDR3, as DNA: TGTGCCAGCAGTCCCATCGCGAATCAGCCCCAGCATTTT. Its translation is CASSPIANQPQHF.

The chain combines TRBV5-1 with TRBJ1-2, with 7 bases matching TRBD1. After removal of 7 bases from V and 10 bases from J, the junction contained 10 bases not matched to a gene. The CDR3 consists of 12 residues. The germline CDR1 and CDR2 sequences are SGHRS and YFSETQ. CDR3 region: CASGRGQGDYTF. CDR3 bases: TGCGCCAGCGGAAGGGGGCAGGGGGACTACACCTTC.

CDR3: CASSLLGRGTDTQYF. CDR3 DNA sequence: TGCGCCAGCAGCTTGTTGGGCAGGGGCACAGATACGCAGTATTTT. The chain employs TRBV5-1 and TRBJ2-3; D might be TRBD1 (5 bases). The CDR3 sequence is 15 residues long. Germline loops: CDR1 SGHRS, CDR2 YFSETQ. V was cut by 1 base and J by 1 base, with 10 bases left in between.

V usage is TRBV5-1 and J usage is TRBJ2-5; maybe TRBD1 (6 bases). CDR1 and CDR2 (germline): SGHRS, YFSETQ. The CDR3 covers 18 residues. Trimming stripped 4 bases from V and 10 bases from J, with 32 bases between. The CDR3 nucleotides read TGCGCCAGCAGCCTGGCAGGGGCGGGCGGTAGCAGCCGGGGTGGCCAGTACTTC. Its translation is CASSLAGAGGSSRGGQYF. The entire variable domain, with the rest obtained from reference TRBV5-1 and TRBJ2-5, is as follows: KAGVTQTPRYLIKTRGQQVTLSCSPISGHRSVSWYQQTPGQGLQFLFEYFSETQRNKGNFPGRFSGRQFSNSRSEMNVSTLELGDSALYLCASSLAGAGGSSRGGQYFGPGTRLLVL.

This clone is medium-sized. The J gene is TRBJ1-2, the V gene TRBV6-4, with 8 positions matching TRBD1. The ends lost 5 bases at V and 3 bases at J; junction bases unmatched: 2. The CDR3 contains 13 residues. CDR1 and CDR2 from the germline V gene are MRHNA and SNTAGT. The CDR3 reads CASSKTGDYGYTF. DNA of the CDR3: TGTGCCAGCAGTAAGACAGGGGACTATGGCTACACCTTC.